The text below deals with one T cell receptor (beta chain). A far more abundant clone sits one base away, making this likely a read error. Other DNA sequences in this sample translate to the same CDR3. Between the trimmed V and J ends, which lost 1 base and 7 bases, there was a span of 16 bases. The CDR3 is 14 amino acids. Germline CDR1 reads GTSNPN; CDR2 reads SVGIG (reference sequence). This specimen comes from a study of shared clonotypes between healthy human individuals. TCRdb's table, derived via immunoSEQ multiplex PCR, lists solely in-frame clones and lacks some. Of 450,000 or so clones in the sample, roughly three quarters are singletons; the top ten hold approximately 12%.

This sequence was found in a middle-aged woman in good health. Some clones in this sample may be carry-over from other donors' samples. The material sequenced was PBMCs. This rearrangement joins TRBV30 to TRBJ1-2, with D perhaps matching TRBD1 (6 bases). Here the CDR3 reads CAWSAPGAQVGYTF. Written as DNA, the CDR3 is TGTGCCTGGAGTGCCCCGGGGGCACAGGTTGGCTACACCTTC.